The clone carrying this T cell receptor (beta chain) was seen a few times. Its antigen remains unidentified. These data originate in a study of T cell repertoires in cytomegalovirus infection. Study details: The public TCR beta signatures pointed to both CMV infection and matching HLA type.

This CDR3 is built from 17 residues. Between the trimmed V and J ends, which lost 1 base and 3 bases, there was a span of 16 bases. TCRdb re-called the reads through MiXCR, storing one row per CDR3 protein. The profile shows approximately 73,000 distinct CDR3 sequences, roughly 40% of them singletons. The chain recombines TRBV12-3 or TRBV12-4 with TRBJ1-5, with D perhaps matching TRBD1 (6 bases). Here the sequenced sample was CD8+ T cells from cultured PBMCs, taken from culture after CMV antigen stimulation. This receptor was obtained from a human donor in good health (CMV status not recorded). Some clones in this sample may be carry-over from other donors' samples. As DNA, the CDR3 is TGTGCCAGCAGTTTAGATCAGGGGCCGTTGAACAATCAGCCCCAGCATTTT. It translates to CASSLDQGPLNNQPQHF.